Listed here are 13 T cell receptor beta chains from one sample, sequenced in a study of blood T cells in healthy people across ages (dated by TCRdb to 2014 to 2015). Libraries came from 5' RACE. This sample was sequenced with an Illumina HiSeq 2500. A second 7 to 11 cycle PCR used a sample-barcoded 5' primer and a J-beta primer mix. The public reads were run again by TCRdb, first through fastp at Q25 and then through MiXCR, and only productive beta chains were kept. Each entry merges the rows of one CDR3 protein and shows their most common DNA and genes. Across this sample there are about 730,000 distinct CDR3 sequences, with roughly 45% seen only once. Less than 25% of the sample is held by the ten biggest clonotypes. The sample consisted of blood. The origin of the receptors is a woman aged 60-75 years in good health.

The rearrangement joins TRBV28 to TRBJ2-6; tentatively, D is TRBD1 (6 bases). CDR1 and CDR2 from the germline V gene are MDHEN and SYDVKM. The V and J ends lost 8 bases and 1 base respectively, with 15 bases between them. The CDR3 is made up of 16 amino acids. The CDR3 loop reads CASAQGGGSGANVLTF. DNA for the CDR3: TGTGCCAGCGCACAGGGTGGTGGATCTGGGGCCAACGTCCTGACTTTC.

About this clonotype: The junction shows a germline mismatch at one end, possibly a read error. This chain joins TRBV9 and TRBJ2-3; maybe TRBD2 (6 bases). Germline V CDR1 and CDR2: SGDLS, YYNGEE. The CDR3 spans 15 residues. The CDR3 sequence is CTSSGQSPPTDTQYF. For the CDR3, the DNA is TGTACCAGCAGCGGGCAATCCCCCCCCACAGATACGCAGTATTTT.

V gene TRBV30 combines with J gene TRBJ2-3, with no clear D. The CDR3 has 14 residues. CDR1 is GTSNPN, CDR2 SVGIG, per germline (reference sequence). With 4 bases removed from V and 6 bases from J, the gap between germline ends came to 17 bases. CDR3 sequence: CAWILSTSPDTQYF. Written as DNA, the CDR3 is TGTGCCTGGATTTTGTCGACTTCCCCGGATACGCAGTATTTT.

The J gene is TRBJ2-3, the V gene TRBV12-3 or TRBV12-4, with D perhaps being TRBD1 or TRBD2 (5 bases each). This CDR3 has 16 amino acids. Deletions cut 6 bases from V and 4 bases from J, with 20 bases between. This CDR3 is CASSPRDPNSADTQYF. The CDR3 DNA is TGTGCCAGCAGCCCCCGGGACCCTAACTCCGCAGATACGCAGTATTTT.

The chain carries TRBV6-1 and TRBJ2-1, with D perhaps matching TRBD2 (6 bases). The germline gives CDR1 MNHNS, CDR2 SASEGT. CDR3 length equals 13 residues. V was shortened by 10 bases and J by 2 bases, with 12 bases between the two germline ends. CDR3 amino acids: CATDGRTYNEQFF. The CDR3 nucleotides read TGTGCCACCGACGGGAGAACCTACAATGAGCAGTTCTTC.

The sample holds a few counts of this clonotype. The DNA of the CDR3 is TGTGCCAGCGTCCCAGGGTCCGACTACTACAATGAGCAGTTCTTC. This gives the protein CASVPGSDYYNEQFF. The V and J genes are TRBV6-2 or TRBV6-3 and TRBJ2-1; possibly TRBD1 or TRBD2 for D (5 bases each). The germline V gene encodes CDR1 MNHEY and CDR2 SVGEGT. This CDR3 has 15 amino acids. V was trimmed by 8 bases and J by 3 bases, leaving 17 bases between them.

The rearrangement links TRBV10-3 to TRBJ1-5; D unclear. Trimming shortened V by 3 bases and J by 0 bases, and 3 bases separated the two germline ends. In germline, CDR1 is ENHRY, CDR2 SYGVKD. The CDR3 has 13 residues. CDR3 in DNA: TGTGCCATCAGTGACTATAGCAATCAGCCCCAGCATTTT. Translated, it gives CAISDYSNQPQHF.

The chain combines TRBV28 with TRBJ2-1; 8 bases line up with TRBD2. This CDR3 region has 18 residues. Germline V gene data show CDR1 as MDHEN and CDR2 as SYDVKM. Losses at the gene ends were 3 bases for V and 4 bases for J; bases not matched to a gene: 14. CDR3 residues: CASSFTLIGLAKYNEQFF. The CDR3, as DNA: TGTGCCAGCAGTTTCACGCTCATTGGACTAGCCAAATACAATGAGCAGTTCTTC.

The chain carries TRBV3-1 and TRBJ2-7; D remains unclear. V lost 2 bases to trimming and J lost 5 bases, with 10 bases between them. CDR1 is LGHDT, CDR2 YNNKEL, per germline (reference sequence). The CDR3 is 13 amino acids. The CDR3 nucleotides read TGTGCCAGCAGCCAAACTATGACGAACGAGCAGTACTTC. Its protein product is CASSQTMTNEQYF.

This clonotype was seen only a few times. V is TRBV5-6 and J is TRBJ2-3, with no clear D. Trimming pared 4 bases from V and 0 bases from J, leaving 12 bases between. The CDR3 runs 15 residues. Germline V gene sequence: CDR1 SGHDT, CDR2 YYEEEE. The CDR3 spells CASSPGRSSTDTQYF. In DNA form, the CDR3 reads TGTGCCAGCAGCCCCGGAAGATCTAGCACAGATACGCAGTATTTT.

This clonotype came up a few times. The CDR3 region is CASSAQGGVYNEQFF. The CDR3 DNA reads TGTGCCAGCAGTGCGCAGGGAGGTGTCTACAATGAGCAGTTCTTC. The chain uses TRBV6-1 and TRBJ2-1, with a possible D match to TRBD2 (6 bases). V was shortened by 4 bases and J by 3 bases, with 13 bases between the two germline ends. This CDR3 is built from 15 residues. Germline V lookup: CDR1 MNHNS, CDR2 SASEGT.

DNA of the CDR3: TGTGCCAGCAGCCCGGGGACTAGCGGGAGCCTTACCAAAAACATTCAGTACTTC. Translation gives CASSPGTSGSLTKNIQYF. The rearrangement links TRBV7-8 to TRBJ2-4; 14 bases align to TRBD2. The V segment lost 5 bases and the J segment 2 bases; nucleotides outside the gene matches: 8. Germline CDR1 is SGHVS and CDR2 is FQNEAQ. The CDR3 has 18 amino acids.

This clonotype appeared a few times. This chain uses TRBV7-3 with TRBJ2-3, with 9 bases matching TRBD1. The germline V gene has CDR1 SGHTA and CDR2 FQGTGA. The ends lost 5 bases at V and 5 bases at J; junction bases unmatched: 8. The CDR3 has 15 residues. This CDR3 reads CASSLRTGEGDTQYF. CDR3 in DNA: TGTGCCAGCAGCCTAAGGACAGGGGAAGGAGATACGCAGTATTTT.